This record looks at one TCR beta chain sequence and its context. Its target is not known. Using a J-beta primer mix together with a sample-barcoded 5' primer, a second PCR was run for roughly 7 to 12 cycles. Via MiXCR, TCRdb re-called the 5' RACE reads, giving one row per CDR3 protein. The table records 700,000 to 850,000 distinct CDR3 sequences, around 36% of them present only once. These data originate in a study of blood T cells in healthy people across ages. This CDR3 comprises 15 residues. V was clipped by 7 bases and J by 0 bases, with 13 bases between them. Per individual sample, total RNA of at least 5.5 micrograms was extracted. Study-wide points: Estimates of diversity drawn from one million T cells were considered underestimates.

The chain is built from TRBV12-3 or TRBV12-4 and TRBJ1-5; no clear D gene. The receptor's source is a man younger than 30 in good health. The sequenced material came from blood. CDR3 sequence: CASTRTTNSNQPQHF. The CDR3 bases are TGTGCCAGCACCCGAACCACCAATAGCAATCAGCCCCAGCATTTT.